Presented here are 9 T cell receptor beta chains from one specimen sequenced in a study of PD-1 blockade in classical Hodgkin lymphoma (dated by TCRdb to about 2020). The time point label for this specimen denotes: cycle 2 day 1 (C2D1) of nivolumab. Every trial patient had relapsed following autologous stem cell transplantation, and prior brentuximab vedotin exposure was what differed among cohorts A, B and C. Libraries were made using the immunoSEQ multiplex PCR assay. TCRdb mirrors the immuneACCESS table, restricted to in-frame sequences. Some clones are absent from its copies; in checked studies, under half trace to an unresolved V gene, and the reason for the others is unknown. Present in this sample are around 150,000 clones, approximately 81% of which were seen just once. The ten largest clonotypes hold 9.2% of the sample. Sequencing used peripheral blood mononuclear cells (PBMCs), obtained before the second cycle of nivolumab. These receptors were taken from a human donor with classical Hodgkin lymphoma.

The J gene is TRBJ1-3, the V gene TRBV19, with a tentative D call TRBD1 (5 bases). Trimming removed 3 bases from V and 0 bases from J, with 9 bases in between. CDR1 LNHDA and CDR2 SQIVND come from the germline V gene (reference sequence). CDR3 length equals 15 residues. The CDR3 DNA reads as TGTGCCAGTAGTATGAAGGGGCGCTCTGGAAACACCATATATTTT. Translation gives CASSMKGRSGNTIYF.

Only a few counts were recorded for this clone. This chain connects TRBV5-1 to TRBJ2-5, with D possibly TRBD2 on 6 matching bases. V lost 6 bases to trimming and J lost 2 bases, with 14 bases between them. Germline-derived CDR1 and CDR2 are SGHRS and YFSETQ. The CDR3 runs 14 residues. This CDR3 is CASTWETRQETQYF. The CDR3 nucleotides read TGCGCCAGCACCTGGGAGACTAGGCAAGAGACCCAGTACTTC.

The J gene is TRBJ2-5, the V gene TRBV28; D is unclear. Between the trimmed V and J ends, which lost 7 bases and 4 bases, there was a span of 13 bases. Germline assignment: CDR1 MDHEN and CDR2 SYDVKM. CDR3 length: 13 amino acids. DNA for the CDR3: TGTGCCAGCAATTCGGGCTCTCGAGAGACCCAGTACTTC. Its translation: CASNSGSRETQYF. The whole variable domain, remainder taken from reference TRBV28 and TRBJ2-5, is DVKVTQSSRYLVKRTGEKVFLECVQDMDHENMFWYRQDPGLGLRLIYFSYDVKMKEKGDIPEGYSVSREKKERFSLILESASTNQTSMYLCASNSGSRETQYFGPGTRLLVL.

This chain uses TRBV6-6 with TRBJ2-7, with 10 nucleotides matching TRBD1. This CDR3 is built from 13 residues. The V gene end was trimmed by 6 bases and the J gene end by 7 bases; junction bases not matched to a gene: 6. Per the germline V gene, CDR1 is MNHNY and CDR2 is SVGAGI (reference sequence). The CDR3 sequence is CASSRQGAKEQYF. The CDR3 DNA sequence: TGTGCCAGCAGCCGACAGGGGGCGAAGGAGCAGTACTTC.

This clone appeared a single time. The chain carries TRBV18 and TRBJ2-5; D gene ambiguous. This CDR3 is built from 14 residues. Trimming stripped 3 bases from V and 4 bases from J, with 12 bases between. CDR1 is KGHSH, CDR2 LQKENI, per germline. The CDR3 is CASSPSTIGETQYF. The CDR3 nucleotides are TGTGCCAGCTCACCGTCAACTATTGGAGAGACCCAGTACTTC.

The CDR3 DNA reads as TGTGCCAGCTCACCACTTGTGTGGGACACTGAAGCTTTCTTT. It is translated as CASSPLVWDTEAFF. The V gene is TRBV18, the J gene TRBJ1-1; D gene uncertain. Trimming left V 1 base short and J 3 bases short, with 9 bases between. Germline CDR1 is KGHSH and CDR2 is LQKENI. There are 14 residues in the CDR3.

The chain combines TRBV19 with TRBJ2-5, with TRBD2 identical over 14 bases. CDR3 size: 18 residues. In germline, CDR1 is LNHDA, CDR2 SQIVND (reference sequence). After removal of 1 base from V and 3 bases from J, the junction contained 7 bases not matched to a gene. DNA for the CDR3: TGTGCCAGTAGTATAGTTCCTCCGGGACTAGCGGGAGAAGAGACCCAGTACTTC. Amino acids: CASSIVPPGLAGEETQYF.

The V gene is TRBV28, the J gene TRBJ2-5; 10 nucleotides line up with TRBD1. V lost 5 bases, J lost 3 bases, and 6 bases stayed unmatched. CDR3 length: 15 amino acids. Germline CDR1 and CDR2: MDHEN and SYDVKM. The CDR3 loop reads CASSVPGQGKETQYF. The CDR3 DNA reads as TGTGCCAGCAGTGTCCCGGGACAGGGGAAAGAGACCCAGTACTTC. Based on the CDR3 plus reference TRBV28 and TRBJ2-5, the full variable domain is DVKVTQSSRYLVKRTGEKVFLECVQDMDHENMFWYRQDPGLGLRLIYFSYDVKMKEKGDIPEGYSVSREKKERFSLILESASTNQTSMYLCASSVPGQGKETQYFGPGTRLLVL.

Remarks on this clone: At one of its ends the junction is not consistent with the germline gene, which may arise from a read error. The chain carries TRBV6-5 and TRBJ1-1, with 8 bases fitting TRBD1. Germline V gives CDR1 MNHEY, CDR2 SVGAGI. The CDR3 sequence is 14 residues long. CDR3 residues: CAISEGQANTEAFF. The DNA for the CDR3 is TGTGCCATCAGTGAGGGACAGGCGAACACTGAAGCTTTCTTT.